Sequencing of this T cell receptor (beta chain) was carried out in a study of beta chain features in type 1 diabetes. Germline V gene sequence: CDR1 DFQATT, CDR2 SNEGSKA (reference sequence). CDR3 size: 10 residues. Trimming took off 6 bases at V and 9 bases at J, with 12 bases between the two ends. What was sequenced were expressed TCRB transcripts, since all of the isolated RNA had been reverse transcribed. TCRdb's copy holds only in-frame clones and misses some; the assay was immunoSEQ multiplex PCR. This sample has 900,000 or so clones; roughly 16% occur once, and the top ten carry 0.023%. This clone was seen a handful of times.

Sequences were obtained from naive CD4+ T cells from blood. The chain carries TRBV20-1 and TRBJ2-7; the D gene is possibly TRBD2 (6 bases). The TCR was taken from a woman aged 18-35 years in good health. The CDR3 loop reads CSAQDGGQYF. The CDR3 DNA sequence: TGCAGTGCCCAGGACGGGGGGCAGTACTTC.